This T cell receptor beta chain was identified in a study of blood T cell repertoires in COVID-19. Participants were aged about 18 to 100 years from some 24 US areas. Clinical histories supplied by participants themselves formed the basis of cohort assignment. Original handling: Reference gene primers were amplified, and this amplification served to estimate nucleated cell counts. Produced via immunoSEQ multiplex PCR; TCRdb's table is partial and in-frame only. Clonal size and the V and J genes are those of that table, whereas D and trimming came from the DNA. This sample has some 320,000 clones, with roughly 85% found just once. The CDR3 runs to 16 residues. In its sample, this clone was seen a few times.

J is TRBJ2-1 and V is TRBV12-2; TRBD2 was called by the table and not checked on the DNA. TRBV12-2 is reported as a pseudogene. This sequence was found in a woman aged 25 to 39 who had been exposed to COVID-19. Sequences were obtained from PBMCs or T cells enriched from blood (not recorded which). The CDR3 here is CASRLCPANFYNEQFF. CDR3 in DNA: TGTGCAAGTCGCTTATGCCCAGCGAACTTTTACAATGAGCAGTTCTTC.